A selection of T cell receptor beta chains follows, all from one sample in a study of blood T cell repertoires in COVID-19. Profiled with immunoSEQ multiplex PCR; TCRdb holds only in-frame clones, not every one. The sample has tens of thousands of clones; 90% are singletons. Input material: peripheral blood. Source of these receptors: a man aged 45-65 years with COVID-19, enrolled during active disease. Both conserved end residues are part of each CDR3. D genes are given only for firm matches. Clone size is shown for a subset of rows, as once, few, many or a class of expanded clone.

>NA|NA|TRBV4-2|TRBJ1-2
TGTGCCAGCAGCCAAGATCTGGGCTACACCTTC
CASSQDLGYTF
>once|NA|TRBV6-6|TRBJ2-2
TGTGCCAGCAGTCGACTAGGCGCGAACACCGGGGAGCTGTTTTTT
CASSRLGANTGELFF
>once|NA|TRBV11-2|TRBJ2-5
TGTGCCAGCAGCTCCCCACAGGGGGGGGAGACCCAGTACTTC
CASSSPQGGETQYF
>NA|NA|TRBV3-1/TRBV3-2|TRBJ1-5
TGTGCCAGCAGCCAAGATTCGCGTAGCAATCAGCCCCAGCATTTT
CASSQDSRSNQPQHF
>NA|TRBD2|TRBV7-9|TRBJ2-5
TGTGCCAGCAGCTTAAGTGTCGCGGCGGGAGGGGGAGAGACCCAGTACTTC
CASSLSVAAGGGETQYF
>NA|NA|TRBV19|TRBJ2-2
TGTGCCAGTAGTAACGGAGCCCGGCGAGGCACCGGGGAGCTGTTTTTT
CASSNGARRGTGELFF
>few|TRBD1|TRBV7-6|TRBJ2-7
TGTGCCAGCAGCTCCCGGACAGGGGGCCACTACGAGCAGTACTTC
CASSSRTGGHYEQYF
>NA|TRBD1|TRBV7-6|TRBJ1-1
TGTGCCAGCAGCTTAGGAAGGGGGCCGGGTATGAACACTGAAGCTTTCTTT
CASSLGRGPGMNTEAFF
>once|TRBD1|TRBV6-2/TRBV6-3|TRBJ1-2
TGTGCCAGCAACCCGGACAGGGGATGGTATGGCTACACCTTC
CASNPDRGWYGYTF
>NA|NA|TRBV7-2|TRBJ2-7
TGTGCCAGCAGCTTCAGGCGCAACTACGAGCAGTACTTC
CASSFRRNYEQYF
>NA|NA|TRBV19|TRBJ1-5
TGTGCCAGTAGTCCCTCGGGAGGGATTGACAATCAGCCCCAGCATTTT
CASSPSGGIDNQPQHF
>few|TRBD2|TRBV2|TRBJ2-1
TGTGCCACCATTACCCTAGCGGGGCTTTACAATGAGCAGTTCTTC
CATITLAGLYNEQFF
>NA|TRBD1|TRBV2|TRBJ1-2
TGTGCCAGCAATCAGGGGGGACAGTCTTTAATCTATGGCTACACCTTC
CASNQGGQSLIYGYTF
>NA|NA|TRBV12-3/TRBV12-4|TRBJ1-2
TGTGCCAGCAGGCTTTCTTCAGGAGGCGGCTACACCTTC
CASRLSSGGGYTF
>NA|TRBD2|TRBV7-3|TRBJ2-2
TGTGCCAGCAGTCCAGGACTAGCGGGAGGGGCCGGGGAGCTGTTTTTT
CASSPGLAGGAGELFF
>NA|TRBD1|TRBV2|TRBJ2-2
TGTGCCAGCAGTGAGGGACAGGGGTCACCCACCGGGGAGCTGTTTTTT
CASSEGQGSPTGELFF
>few|NA|TRBV5-4|TRBJ2-1
TGTGCCAGCAACCCCGACAGGAACAATGAGCAGTTCTTC
CASNPDRNNEQFF
>few|NA|TRBV27|TRBJ1-1
TGTGCCAGCATTCGAGGCACTGAAGCTTTCTTT
CASIRGTEAFF
>NA|TRBD2|TRBV7-9|TRBJ2-2
TGTGCCAGCAGCTTGCTAGCGGGAGGTACCGGGGAGCTGTTTTTT
CASSLLAGGTGELFF
>NA|TRBD1|TRBV29-1|TRBJ1-1
TGCAGCGTTGTGCGTGGGACAGGGGACACTGAAGCTTTCTTT
CSVVRGTGDTEAFF
>NA|NA|TRBV6-2/TRBV6-3|TRBJ2-7
TGTGCCAGCAGTTATAGGGGGTTCTCCTACGAGCAGTACTTC
CASSYRGFSYEQYF
>NA|TRBD1|TRBV18|TRBJ1-4
TGTGCCAGCTCACCGGGACAGGGGAGCGAAAAACTGTTTTTT
CASSPGQGSEKLFF
>NA|TRBD1|TRBV7-2|TRBJ1-1
TGTGCCAGCAGCGCAGTCGGACAGGAAGTCACTGAAGCTTTCTTT
CASSAVGQEVTEAFF
>NA|TRBD1|TRBV5-1|TRBJ2-1
TGCGCCAGCAGCTCCCTCAGGGGGCGCGACAATGAGCAGTTCTTC
CASSSLRGRDNEQFF
>NA|TRBD1|TRBV11-2|TRBJ2-7
TGTGCCAGCAGCTCACCTCCGGGACAGGGGGTATACGAGCAGTACTTC
CASSSPPGQGVYEQYF
>NA|NA|TRBV7-8|TRBJ2-7
TGTGCCAGCAGCACTTATCAGGGCCCCTCTTCCTACGAGCAGTACTTC
CASSTYQGPSSYEQYF
>NA|TRBD1|TRBV2|TRBJ1-5
TGTGCCAGCACCCCGGGACAGGGAAGGGCTAGCAATCAGCCCCAGCATTTT
CASTPGQGRASNQPQHF
>NA|NA|TRBV4-3|TRBJ2-2
TGCGCCAGCAGCCAAGATCATTGGCAGGGGCAAGGCGGGGAGCTGTTTTTT
CASSQDHWQGQGGELFF
>NA|NA|TRBV6-5|TRBJ2-3
TGTGCCAGCACCCCCTTAGAGAAGGGGGATACGCAGTATTTT
CASTPLEKGDTQYF
>NA|NA|TRBV3-1/TRBV3-2|TRBJ1-1
TGTGCCAGCAGCCAAGGCCGAGGCGCTGAAGCTTTCTTT
CASSQGRGAEAFF
>NA|NA|TRBV20-1|TRBJ2-1
TGCAGTGCTACAGGATACAATGAGCAGTTCTTC
CSATGYNEQFF
>NA|TRBD1|TRBV30|TRBJ2-7
TGTGCCTGGAGTGGGGGGACAGGGGAGTCCGAGCAGTACTTC
CAWSGGTGESEQYF
>once|NA|TRBV7-9|TRBJ2-1
TGTGCCAGCATCCTTTCGGGAGAGATCTACAATGAGCAGTTCTTC
CASILSGEIYNEQFF
>NA|TRBD2|TRBV5-1|TRBJ2-2
TGCGCCAGCAGCTACGCCGGGACTAGCGGGAGTACGGTCGGGGAGCTGTTTTTT
CASSYAGTSGSTVGELFF
>NA|TRBD2|TRBV5-1|TRBJ2-5
TGCGCCAGCAGCTTAGGCGGGAGGAGGGAGACCCAGTACTTC
CASSLGGRRETQYF
>NA|NA|TRBV7-2|TRBJ1-5
TGTGCCAGCAGCTTAGCGTTGGGAGGGGCTGGCAATCAGCCCCAGCATTTT
CASSLALGGAGNQPQHF
>NA|TRBD2|TRBV14|TRBJ2-3
TGTGCCAGCAGCATCCGGACTAGCGGGACAGATACGCAGTATTTT
CASSIRTSGTDTQYF